This TCR beta chain was retrieved from a study of blood T cell repertoires in COVID-19 (dated by TCRdb to about 2020). Broadly, across the study: Samples covering the acute and convalescent phases of COVID-19 were provided by collaborators in the United States, Italy and Spain. The repertoires were released in a freely available public database meant as a resource for research on the immune response to SARS-CoV-2. The sample metadata nearly always contained a de-identified subject ID, COVID-19 status, age in years and sex. Samples were obtained from the ongoing ImmuneRACE study (first 160 participants) and from 950 to 1,500 subjects provided by 6 global collaborators. Subjects who had been exposed to COVID-19, were actively infected with it, or had recovered from it provided the deeply sampled blood TCRbeta repertoires that made up the dataset. Where available, HLA class I and class II types were taken from metadata supplied by the sample provider and were not determined by assay-based typing. The prospective study material was composed of cDNA or gDNA derived from T cells, B-cell-depleted T cells, or PBMCs. Overall results and qualifications from the work: The quantity of clinical and demographic metadata differed by source and by participant and was supplied without curation.

This clone was recorded a few times. What this receptor recognizes is not known. Base qualities are missing; no much larger clone stands one base away. TCRbeta CDR3 regions were amplified from genomic DNA by means of the immunoSEQ Assay, a bias-controlled multiplex PCR. From the authors' description of their analysis: Nucleated cell counts per sample were estimated from amplification of reference gene primers within the assay. To quantify the absolute abundance of each unique TCRbeta CDR3 rearrangement, sequence reads were collapsed and filtered. Productive Simpson clonality was computed per sample as the square root of Simpson's diversity index over productive rearrangements. This is the immuneACCESS table as TCRdb keeps it, with only in-frame sequences that have V and J called. A part of the clones is gone; compared with another copy, unresolved V genes explain less than half, and the rest is unexplained. The DNA was the basis for D and trimming; V, J and clone size are from that table. The sample table contains around 94,000 clones; only one count was recorded for 70% to 90% of them. 2% to 2.5% of the sample lies in the top ten.

Each collaborating institution followed its own protocols to collect whole blood in K2EDTA tubes. For TCRbeta analysis, collaborators shipped samples as frozen whole blood, isolated PBMCs, or DNA extracted from either of those sample types. In the germline V gene, CDR1 corresponds to SGDLS and CDR2 to YYNGEE. Trimming costs V 7 bases and J 3 bases, and their ends lie 11 bases apart. The CDR3 has 14 amino acids, counting the end cysteine and phenylalanine. The retained sequence is limited to the CDR3, 42 bases, with the frame set at the first base. This TCR was sampled from a man aged 45-65 years with active COVID-19. The rearrangement combines TRBV9 with TRBJ1-6; a tentative D call is TRBD1 (5 bases match). Source material: peripheral blood. The CDR3 has the sequence CASSLGGYNSPLHF. The nucleotide sequence reads as follows: TGTGCCAGCTCCCTGGGGGGCTATAATTCACCCCTCCACTTT.